Listed here are 32 T cell receptor beta chains from one sample, sequenced in a study of CD8 T cells in Susac syndrome. A quantity of about 0.5 to 1 ug RNA underwent reverse transcription using random hexamers. A single record per CDR3 protein comes from TCRdb applying MiXCR to the immunoSEQ multiplex PCR reads. The sample consists of about 200,000 distinct CDR3 sequences, 90% to 95% of them appearing once. The sequencing input was CD4+ T cells from PBMCs. The origin of the receptors is a human donor with Susac syndrome.

J is TRBJ2-3 and V is TRBV3-1; D unclear. The CDR3 covers 12 residues. Germline V CDR1 and CDR2: LGHDT, YNNKEL (reference sequence). Between the trimmed V and J ends, which lost 1 base and 6 bases, there was a span of 5 bases. The CDR3 region has the DNA TGTGCCAGCAGCCAAGGAGAGGATACGCAGTATTTT. Residues: CASSQGEDTQYF.

This chain uses TRBV5-1 with TRBJ2-1; 8 bases are shared with TRBD1. Germline values: CDR1 SGHRS, CDR2 YFSETQ. CDR3 size: 17 residues. V gave up 4 bases and J gave up 10 bases; unmatched junction bases: 19. DNA of the CDR3: TGCGCCAGCAGCGGAACAGGGACAGGCGTTGGTCGTCACGAGCAGTTCTTC. Protein: CASSGTGTGVGRHEQFF.

The chain employs TRBV20-1 and TRBJ1-1; no reliable D call. The CDR3 covers 15 residues. The germline V gene encodes CDR1 DFQATT and CDR2 SNEGSKA (reference sequence). V shed 4 bases and J shed 4 bases, with 19 bases lying between them. As DNA, the CDR3 is TGCAGTGCTAACGGCCCTCGGGGTGGATCCACTGAAGCTTTCTTT. It specifies CSANGPRGGSTEAFF.

The genes are TRBV25-1 and TRBJ2-5, with 10 bases fitting TRBD2. The germline V gene encodes CDR1 MGHDK and CDR2 SYGVNS. The CDR3 runs 16 residues. Germline trimming cut 4 bases from V and 3 bases from J; bases unmatched to any gene: 8. The CDR3 nucleotides read TGTGCCAGCAGTGCACTTACTAGCGGGATAAAAGAGACCCAGTACTTC. Translating it yields CASSALTSGIKETQYF.

CDR3 protein: CASSTLPVSLDSPLHF. In nucleotides, the CDR3 is TGCGCCAGCAGCACCCTTCCGGTTTCCCTGGATTCACCCCTCCACTTT. V and J are TRBV5-1 and TRBJ1-6; D call uncertain. Deletions cut 4 bases from V and 8 bases from J, with 19 bases between. The germline gives CDR1 SGHRS, CDR2 YFSETQ. CDR3 size: 16 residues.

This chain uses TRBV20-1 with TRBJ2-3; 8 bases agree with TRBD1. The CDR3 is 16 residues long. Trimming took 0 bases from V and 4 from J; bases not matched to a gene: 9. Germline lookup yields CDR1 DFQATT and CDR2 SNEGSKA (reference sequence). In DNA form, the CDR3 reads TGCAGTGCTAGAGATCCTCGGACAGGGTACGCAGATACGCAGTATTTT. Translation: CSARDPRTGYADTQYF.

This chain uses TRBV6-5 with TRBJ2-6; 12 bases fit TRBD1. Losses at the gene ends were 0 bases for V and 3 bases for J; bases not matched to a gene: 3. Germline CDR1 is MNHEY and CDR2 is SVGAGI. This CDR3 has 18 residues. In nucleotides, the CDR3 is TGTGCCAGCAGTTACTCGGGACAGGGGGCTGGTGGGGCCAACGTCCTGACTTTC. Its protein product is CASSYSGQGAGGANVLTF.

On this clonotype: An end of the junction differs from the germline gene, which may be a read error. The V gene is TRBV20-1, the J gene TRBJ1-1; D is unclear. CDR3 length: 11 amino acids. Germline assignment: CDR1 DFQATT and CDR2 SNEGSKA (reference sequence). The CDR3 bases are TGCAGTGCTAGAGACGGGCTGACACCTAGCTTT. Its translation: CSARDGLTPSF.

The chain uses TRBV25-1 and TRBJ2-3; D may match TRBD1 or TRBD2 (5 bases each). Trimming pared 10 bases from V and 0 bases from J, leaving 14 bases between. In germline, CDR1 is MGHDK, CDR2 SYGVNS. The CDR3 runs 14 residues. CDR3 nucleotide sequence: TGTGCCACCTTGGGGGTTACTAGCACAGATACGCAGTATTTT. Translating gives CATLGVTSTDTQYF.

This chain links TRBV30 with TRBJ1-1; 8 nucleotides align to TRBD1. Germline trimming cut 2 bases from V and 5 bases from J; bases unmatched to any gene: 4. There are 13 residues in the CDR3. The germline CDR1 and CDR2 sequences are GTSNPN and SVGIG (reference sequence). This CDR3 reads CAWSWDRQTEAFF. The DNA for the CDR3 is TGTGCCTGGAGTTGGGACAGGCAAACTGAAGCTTTCTTT.

The J gene is TRBJ2-2, the V gene TRBV27; D is tentatively TRBD1 or TRBD2 (5 bases each). Germline values: CDR1 MNHEY, CDR2 SMNVEV (reference sequence). V was pared by 2 bases and J by 3 bases, with 10 bases between. The CDR3 loop spans 15 amino acids. CDR3 DNA: TGTGCCAGCAGTTTAGGGGGTCCGGACACCGGGGAGCTGTTTTTT. This encodes CASSLGGPDTGELFF.

V usage is TRBV6-5 and J usage is TRBJ1-1; D gene unclear. The length of the CDR3 is 13 residues. Looked up from germline, CDR1 is MNHEY and CDR2 is SVGAGI. With 7 bases removed from V and 3 bases from J, the gap between germline ends came to 12 bases. CDR3 nucleotide sequence: TGTGCCAGCAACGCTCTTTCGGACACTGAAGCTTTCTTT. Encoded protein: CASNALSDTEAFF.

V and J are TRBV12-3 or TRBV12-4 and TRBJ2-1; 7 bases fit TRBD1. Trimming cost V 5 bases and J 5 bases; bases outside gene matches: 12. The CDR3 has 16 residues. CDR3 protein: CASSRAPGQSHNEQFF. In DNA, the CDR3 is TGTGCCAGCAGTCGCGCCCCGGGACAGAGCCACAATGAGCAGTTCTTC.

This clonotype was picked up a small number of times. V and J are TRBV12-5 and TRBJ2-1; no firm D call. V lost 2 bases to trimming and J lost 0 bases, with 17 bases between them. The CDR3 totals 18 residues. Germline V gene data show CDR1 as LGHNT and CDR2 as FRNRAP. Written as DNA, the CDR3 is TGTGCTAGTGGTTTGACCCCAAAAGAACTTAGCTCCTACAATGAGCAGTTCTTC. It encodes CASGLTPKELSSYNEQFF.

This chain connects TRBV4-1 to TRBJ1-5; D is perhaps TRBD1 (6 bases). The germline V gene encodes CDR1 MGHRA and CDR2 YSYEKL. This CDR3 comprises 16 residues. V was trimmed by 0 bases and J by 2 bases, leaving 11 bases between them. The CDR3 reads CASSQETRGRNQPQHF. The DNA for the CDR3 is TGCGCCAGCAGCCAAGAGACCAGGGGTCGCAATCAGCCCCAGCATTTT.

J is TRBJ1-6 and V is TRBV9; D remains unclear. The germline V gene encodes CDR1 SGDLS and CDR2 YYNGEE. This CDR3 is 17 amino acids long. Deletions cut 4 bases from V and 7 bases from J, with 21 bases between. The CDR3 DNA reads as TGTGCCAGCAGCCCCCTTATGCGGTGGACTGACAATTCACCCCTCCACTTT. Amino acid sequence: CASSPLMRWTDNSPLHF.

This chain connects TRBV3-1 to TRBJ2-7; the D gene could be TRBD1 or TRBD2 (5 bases each). This CDR3 region has 17 residues. From germline, CDR1 is LGHDT and CDR2 YNNKEL (reference sequence). V lost 0 bases to trimming and J lost 3 bases, with 18 bases between them. The CDR3 DNA follows: TGTGCCAGCAGCCAAGAAAGTCAGGGCTTGGGGGACTACGAGCAGTACTTC. Translated, it gives CASSQESQGLGDYEQYF.

The rearrangement uses TRBV6-5 and TRBJ2-1; D unresolved. Trimming shortened V by 6 bases and J by 6 bases, and 18 bases separated the two germline ends. This CDR3 has 15 amino acids. CDR1 is MNHEY and CDR2 is SVGAGI in the germline V gene. The CDR3 DNA reads TGTGCCAGCAGAAGAAGTAGAAGCGAACCCAATGAGCAGTTCTTC. It yields the protein CASRRSRSEPNEQFF.

This clonotype is a singleton in its sample. The chain joins TRBV2 to TRBJ1-1, with D perhaps matching TRBD1 (6 bases). This CDR3 spans 15 amino acids. Germline V gene data show CDR1 as SNHLY and CDR2 as FYNNEI. Trimming removed 3 bases from V and 5 bases from J, with 16 bases in between. CDR3 in amino acids: CASSEDSWLRTEAFF. CDR3 in DNA: TGTGCCAGCAGTGAGGACAGTTGGTTGAGGACTGAAGCTTTCTTT. Full variable domain (missing parts from reference TRBV2 and TRBJ1-1): EPEVTQTPSHQVTQMGQEVILRCVPISNHLYFYWYRQILGQKVEFLVSFYNNEISEKSEIFDDQFSVERPDGSNFTLKIRSTKLEDSAMYFCASSEDSWLRTEAFFGQGTRLTVV.

On this clonotype: A read error may produce the germline difference seen at one junction end. The chain is built from TRBV3-1 and TRBJ1-5, with D possibly matching TRBD1 (5 bases). This CDR3 spans 12 amino acids. CDR1 is LGHDT and CDR2 is YNNKEL in the germline V gene (reference sequence). This CDR3 is CASSQGQGSTYF. The CDR3 region has the DNA TGTGCCAGCAGCCAAGGGCAGGGCAGTACGTATTTT.

This clonotype has just a few counts. Mismatch with germline at one junction end may stem from a read error. The rearrangement joins TRBV12-3 or TRBV12-4 to TRBJ1-5; 8 bases fit TRBD1. The CDR3 sequence is 14 residues long. CDR3 coding DNA: TGTGCCAGTAGTTCGACAGGGGGCAATCAGCCCCAGCATTTT. Protein product: CASSSTGGNQPQHF.

The chain employs TRBV28 and TRBJ1-2; TRBD1 agrees at 7 bases. The V gene's germline CDR1 is MDHEN and CDR2 SYDVKM. The V segment lost 7 bases and the J segment 6 bases; nucleotides outside the gene matches: 11. CDR3 length: 14 amino acids. The chain's CDR3 is CASTTGGGGHGYTF. The CDR3 DNA reads as TGTGCCAGCACTACTGGAGGAGGGGGCCATGGCTACACCTTC.

The genes are TRBV12-3 or TRBV12-4 and TRBJ1-5; 7 bases align to TRBD1. After removal of 6 bases from V and 0 bases from J, the junction contained 5 bases not matched to a gene. The CDR3 length is 15 residues. CDR3 in DNA: TGTGCCAGCAGACTGGGACAGCCTAGCAATCAGCCCCAGCATTTT. This codes for CASRLGQPSNQPQHF.

The chain employs TRBV5-1 and TRBJ1-3; D call uncertain. V was clipped by 5 bases and J by 4 bases, with 7 bases between them. The length of the CDR3 is 12 residues. Germline CDR1 reads SGHRS; CDR2 reads YFSETQ. Written as DNA, the CDR3 is TGCGCCAGCAGTTATGGAGGAAACACCATATATTTT. Residues: CASSYGGNTIYF.

The chain couples TRBV12-3 or TRBV12-4 to TRBJ2-2; D ambiguous. CDR3 length equals 11 residues. Trimming removed 4 bases from V and 6 bases from J, with 3 bases in between. The CDR3 sequence is CASSSPGELFF. The CDR3 region has the DNA TGTGCCAGCAGTTCCCCCGGGGAGCTGTTTTTT.

This sequence joins TRBV6-6 and TRBJ2-7, with TRBD1 matching 9 bases. This CDR3 region has 14 residues. CDR1 and CDR2 from the germline V gene are MNHNY and SVGAGI (reference sequence). V dropped 8 bases and J dropped 4; count of bases not matched to a gene: 9. CDR3 in amino acids: CASCSGDRVYEQYF. DNA for the CDR3: TGTGCCAGCTGTTCCGGGGACAGGGTGTACGAGCAGTACTTC.

The chain employs TRBV15 and TRBJ1-2; 7 bases match TRBD1. The germline V gene encodes CDR1 LNHNV and CDR2 YYDKDF (reference sequence). The CDR3 has 14 amino acids. With 6 bases clipped from V and 3 bases from J, the junction kept 7 bases outside the gene matches. This CDR3 is CATRRQGGDYGYTF. CDR3 in DNA: TGTGCCACCAGGAGACAGGGAGGGGACTATGGCTACACCTTC. Supplemented by reference TRBV15 and TRBJ1-2, the full variable domain reads DAMVIQNPRYQVTQFGKPVTLSCSQTLNHNVMYWYQQKSSQAPKLLFHYYDKDFNNEADTPDNFQSRRPNTSFCFLDIRSPGLGDTAMYLCATRRQGGDYGYTFGSGTRLTVV.

This chain joins TRBV5-1 and TRBJ2-7; the match to TRBD2 covers 7 bases. CDR1 SGHRS and CDR2 YFSETQ come from the germline V gene. Losses at the gene ends were 0 bases for V and 3 bases for J; bases not matched to a gene: 9. CDR3 length equals 16 residues. CDR3 region: CASSLAGSGTHYEQYF. For the CDR3, the DNA is TGCGCCAGCAGCTTGGCCGGAAGCGGGACCCACTACGAGCAGTACTTC.

V usage is TRBV7-2 and J usage is TRBJ2-3; TRBD2 is a possible D gene (6 bases). Germline CDR1 reads SGHTA; CDR2 reads FQGNSA. There are 17 residues in the CDR3. Trimming left V 5 bases short and J 0 bases short, with 18 bases between. In nucleotides, the CDR3 is TGTGCCAGCAGCCTCCGCCCGCTAGCGACTAGCACAGATACGCAGTATTTT. Its protein product is CASSLRPLATSTDTQYF.

This clonotype has a single count. The chain employs TRBV27 and TRBJ1-2; tentatively, D is TRBD1 (5 bases). Per the germline V gene, CDR1 is MNHEY and CDR2 is SMNVEV (reference sequence). The V gene lost 1 base and the J gene lost 2 bases, with 8 bases spanning the gap. The CDR3 contains 14 residues. CDR3 DNA sequence: TGTGCCAGCAGTTTATTACCAGGGAACTATGGCTACACCTTC. Its protein product is CASSLLPGNYGYTF.

The chain carries TRBV12-3 or TRBV12-4 and TRBJ1-1, with a tentative D call TRBD1 (6 bases). V was pared by 5 bases and J by 4 bases, with 14 bases between. The CDR3 runs 14 residues. In DNA form, the CDR3 reads TGTGCCAGCAGTCCTAGCGTAGGGGGCACTGAAGCTTTCTTT. Translating gives CASSPSVGGTEAFF.

The chain combines TRBV19 with TRBJ2-2; TRBD1 aligns across 8 bases. Germline V gives CDR1 LNHDA, CDR2 SQIVND (reference sequence). The CDR3 sequence is 15 residues long. Germline trimming cut 3 bases from V and 4 bases from J; bases unmatched to any gene: 4. This CDR3 is CASSIQGAGTGELFF. The CDR3 bases are TGTGCCAGTAGTATCCAGGGGGCTGGCACCGGGGAGCTGTTTTTT.